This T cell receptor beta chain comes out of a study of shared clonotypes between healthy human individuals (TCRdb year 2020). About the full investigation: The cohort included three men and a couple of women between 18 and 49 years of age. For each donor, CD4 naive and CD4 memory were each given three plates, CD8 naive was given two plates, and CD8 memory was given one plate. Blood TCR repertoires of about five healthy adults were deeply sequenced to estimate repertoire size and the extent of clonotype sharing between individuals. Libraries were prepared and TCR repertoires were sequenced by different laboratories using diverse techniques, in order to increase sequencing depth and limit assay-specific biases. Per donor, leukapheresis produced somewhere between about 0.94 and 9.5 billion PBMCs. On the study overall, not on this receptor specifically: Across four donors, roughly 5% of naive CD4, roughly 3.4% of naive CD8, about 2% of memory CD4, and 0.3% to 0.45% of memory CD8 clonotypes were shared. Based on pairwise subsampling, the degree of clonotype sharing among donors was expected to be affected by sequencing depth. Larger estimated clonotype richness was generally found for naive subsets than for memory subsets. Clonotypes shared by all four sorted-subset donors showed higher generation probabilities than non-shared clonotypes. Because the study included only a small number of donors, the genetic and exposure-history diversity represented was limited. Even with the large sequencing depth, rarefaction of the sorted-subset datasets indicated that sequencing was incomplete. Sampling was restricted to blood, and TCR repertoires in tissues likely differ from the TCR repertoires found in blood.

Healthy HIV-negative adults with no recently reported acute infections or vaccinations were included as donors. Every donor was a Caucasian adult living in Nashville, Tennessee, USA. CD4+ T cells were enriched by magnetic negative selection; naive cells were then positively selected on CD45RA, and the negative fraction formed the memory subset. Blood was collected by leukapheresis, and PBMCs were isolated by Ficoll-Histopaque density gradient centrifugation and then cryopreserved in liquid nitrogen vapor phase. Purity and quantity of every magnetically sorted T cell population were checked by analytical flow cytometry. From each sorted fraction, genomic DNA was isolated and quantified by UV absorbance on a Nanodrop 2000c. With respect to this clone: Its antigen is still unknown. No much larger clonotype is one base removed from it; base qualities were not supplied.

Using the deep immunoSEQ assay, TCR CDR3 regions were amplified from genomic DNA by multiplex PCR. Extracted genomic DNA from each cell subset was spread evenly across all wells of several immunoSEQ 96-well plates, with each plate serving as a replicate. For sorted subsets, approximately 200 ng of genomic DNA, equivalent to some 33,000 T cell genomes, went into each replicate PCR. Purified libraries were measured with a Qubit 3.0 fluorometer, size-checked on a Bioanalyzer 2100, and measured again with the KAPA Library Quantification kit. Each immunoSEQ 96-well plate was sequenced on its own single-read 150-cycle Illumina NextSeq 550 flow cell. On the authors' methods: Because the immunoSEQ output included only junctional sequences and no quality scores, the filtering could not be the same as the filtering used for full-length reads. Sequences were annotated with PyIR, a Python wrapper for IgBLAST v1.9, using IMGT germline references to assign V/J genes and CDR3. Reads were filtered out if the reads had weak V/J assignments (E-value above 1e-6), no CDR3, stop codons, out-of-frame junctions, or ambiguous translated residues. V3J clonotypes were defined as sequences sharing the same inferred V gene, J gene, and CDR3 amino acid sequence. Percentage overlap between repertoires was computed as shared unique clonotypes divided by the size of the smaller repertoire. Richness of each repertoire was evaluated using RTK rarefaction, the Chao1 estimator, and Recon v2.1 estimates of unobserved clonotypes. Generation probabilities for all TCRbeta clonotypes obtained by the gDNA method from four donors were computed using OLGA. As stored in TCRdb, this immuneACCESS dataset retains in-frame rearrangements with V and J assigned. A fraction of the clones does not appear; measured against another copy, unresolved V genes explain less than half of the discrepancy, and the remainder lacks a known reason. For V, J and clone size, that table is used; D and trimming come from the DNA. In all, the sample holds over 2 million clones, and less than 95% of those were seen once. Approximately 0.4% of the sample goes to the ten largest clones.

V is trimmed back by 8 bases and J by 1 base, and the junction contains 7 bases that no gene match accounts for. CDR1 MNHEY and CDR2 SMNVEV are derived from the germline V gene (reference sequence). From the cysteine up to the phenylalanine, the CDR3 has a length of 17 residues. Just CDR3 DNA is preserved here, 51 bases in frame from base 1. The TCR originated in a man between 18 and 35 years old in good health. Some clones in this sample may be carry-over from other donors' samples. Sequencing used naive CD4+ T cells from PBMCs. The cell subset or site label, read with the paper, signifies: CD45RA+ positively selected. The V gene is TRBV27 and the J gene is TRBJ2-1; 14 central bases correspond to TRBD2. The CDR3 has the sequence CASRTSGRWGSYNEQFF. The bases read TGTGCCAGCCGGACTAGCGGGAGGTGGGGGTCCTACAATGAGCAGTTCTTC.